This T cell receptor (beta chain) comes out of a study of T cells in Graves' hyperthyroidism and ophthalmopathy. Study-level points and caveats: Blood samples included most of the expanded thyroid clonotypes exceeding 0.001.

This CDR3 has 14 amino acids. V was pared by 6 bases and J by 2 bases, with 13 bases between. The germline V gene has CDR1 MNHNS and CDR2 SASEGT. No progression to ophthalmopathy during 18 months of follow-up defined stable disease. Uncontrolled infection, other autoimmune disease, pregnancy or lactation led to exclusion. The source of the PBMCs was over 8.5 ml of fresh peripheral blood. Template material for amplifying TCR beta CDR3 regions consisted of RNA transcripts. HTBI primers were used for first-round RT-PCR of the TCR CDR3. MiXCR, applied by TCRdb to the multiplex PCR reads, yields one record per CDR3 protein. There are hundreds of thousands of distinct CDR3 sequences in the sample; over 15% occur only once, and approximately 20% lies in the top ten. As regards this clonotype: The antigen is not known.

The receptor comes from a woman aged 18-35 years with Graves' hyperthyroidism. V usage is TRBV6-1 and J usage is TRBJ1-1; D gene uncertain. The source material was blood. The CDR3: CASRAGQRNTEAFF. CDR3 sequence (DNA): TGTGCCAGCAGAGCGGGCCAGCGTAACACTGAAGCTTTCTTT.